This T cell receptor (beta chain) was sequenced during a study of T cell responses to AZD1222 COVID-19 vaccine. Study-wide results and caveats: With two AZD1222 doses given, Spike-specific TCR breadth and depth both rose. In a largely white British group with more females than males, clonal diversity was possibly underestimated. Unmutated regions of variants are reportedly targeted by nearly half of spike-specific TCRs.

Sequenced by immunoSEQ multiplex PCR; TCRdb stores in-frame clones only, minus some. The table lists around 150,000 clones, about 93% of them singletons, with approximately 6.8% in the top ten. Worth noting for this clone: Its matching antigen is unknown.

With 6 bases removed from V and 3 bases from J, the gap between germline ends came to 18 bases. CDR3 length equals 17 residues. Germline V gives CDR1 LGHDT, CDR2 YNNKEL (reference sequence). The V and J genes are TRBV3-1 (or the pseudogene TRBV3-2) and TRBJ1-6; D unclear. This receptor was taken from an adult who received the AZD1222 COVID-19 vaccine. The sample in question was peripheral blood, obtained 28 days after the second AZD1222 dose. The CDR3 DNA reads as TGTGCCAGCAGTCCCGGGTTTCCTTATAACTATAATTCACCCCTCCACTTT. As protein: CASSPGFPYNYNSPLHF.